The rows below give T cell receptor beta chains drawn from one sample of a study of CD8+ T cells in alopecia areata. The table came from immunoSEQ multiplex PCR; TCRdb's copy has only in-frame clones and leaves some out. This table holds about 42,000 clones, approximately 92% found once. The sequenced sample was CD8+ T cells sorted from blood, obtained at week 24, from a patient treated with tofacitinib. These receptor sequences come from a human donor with alopecia areata. Both conserved end residues are part of each CDR3. The D gene is left open where the match is weak. Size values are once, few and many counts, or a class for expanded clones, and some rows have none.

V gene	clone size	J gene	D gene	CDR3 protein	CDR3 DNA
TRBV29-1	.	TRBJ2-2	.	CSVSDNTGELFF	TGCAGCGTCTCCGATAACACCGGGGAGCTGTTTTTT
TRBV7-8	.	TRBJ2-7	TRBD2	CASSSGTSGPPEYF	TGTGCCAGCAGCTCCGGGACTAGCGGACCTCCGGAGTACTTC
TRBV4-1	.	TRBJ2-5	.	CASSRLRDSQETQYF	TGCGCCAGCAGCCGCCTCAGGGATAGCCAAGAGACCCAGTACTTC
TRBV10-3	.	TRBJ2-7	.	CAISVSGASYEQYF	TGTGCCATCAGTGTTTCGGGGGCATCCTACGAGCAGTACTTC
TRBV9	.	TRBJ2-1	TRBD1	CASRGTGGYNEQFF	TGTGCCAGCCGGGGGACAGGGGGTTACAATGAGCAGTTCTTC
TRBV9	.	TRBJ2-3	.	CASSAASIAAYTDTQYF	TGTGCCAGCAGCGCCGCCTCGATAGCGGCCTACACAGATACGCAGTATTTT
TRBV28	.	TRBJ2-3	.	CASSFGPLTDTQYF	TGTGCCAGCAGTTTTGGGCCTCTAACGGATACGCAGTATTTT
TRBV7-8	.	TRBJ1-5	.	CASSPSNQPQHF	TGTGCCAGCAGCCCTAGCAATCAGCCCCAGCATTTT
TRBV27	.	TRBJ2-1	TRBD1	CASTTGGNEQFF	TGTGCCAGCACGACAGGGGGCAATGAGCAGTTCTTC
TRBV7-9	.	TRBJ2-3	TRBD2	CASSSGGAGTDTQYF	TGTGCCAGCAGCTCCGGGGGGGCGGGCACAGATACGCAGTATTTT
TRBV29-1	.	TRBJ1-2	TRBD1	CSVEYTGTGDTNGYTF	TGCAGCGTTGAATATACCGGGACAGGGGATACAAATGGCTACACCTTC
TRBV27	.	TRBJ2-1	.	CASSPRDYNEQFF	TGTGCCAGCAGTCCCCGAGACTACAATGAGCAGTTCTTC
TRBV4-1	.	TRBJ2-1	.	CASSQDAPPASNEQFF	TGCGCCAGCAGCCAAGATGCCCCACCTGCTTCCAATGAGCAGTTCTTC
TRBV28	.	TRBJ2-7	TRBD1	CASSALTGTSYEQYF	TGTGCCAGCAGCGCCCTGACAGGGACATCCTACGAGCAGTACTTC
TRBV27	.	TRBJ2-3	TRBD2	CASTSGVGGTQYF	TGTGCCAGCACTAGCGGGGTAGGAGGTACGCAGTATTTT
TRBV7-2	.	TRBJ1-1	.	CASSSVQGWNTEAFF	TGTGCCAGCAGCTCCGTGCAGGGATGGAACACTGAAGCTTTCTTT
TRBV10-3	.	TRBJ2-1	TRBD1	CANSEGAGSYNEQFF	TGTGCCAACAGTGAGGGGGCTGGGTCCTACAATGAGCAGTTCTTC
TRBV7-9	.	TRBJ2-3	TRBD2	CASSLDLAGASTDTQYF	TGTGCCAGCAGCTTAGACCTAGCGGGGGCGTCCACAGATACGCAGTATTTT
TRBV28	.	TRBJ2-7	.	CASSPGLYEQYF	TGTGCCAGCAGTCCCGGACTTTACGAGCAGTACTTC
TRBV13	.	TRBJ2-1	TRBD2	CASTKIAGVSYNEQFF	TGTGCCAGCACCAAAATAGCGGGGGTGTCCTACAATGAGCAGTTCTTC
TRBV5-8	.	TRBJ2-7	.	CASSLGIPPSYEQYF	TGTGCCAGCAGCTTGGGGATTCCCCCTTCCTACGAGCAGTACTTC
TRBV27	.	TRBJ2-7	TRBD1	CASSLAGTGNEQYF	TGTGCCAGCAGTCTTGCCGGGACAGGGAACGAGCAGTACTTC
TRBV29-1	.	TRBJ2-5	.	CSVEVTFGQPFGEQYF	TGCAGCGTTGAGGTCACCTTTGGACAACCTTTCGGAGAGCAGTACTTC
TRBV4-1	.	TRBJ2-5	TRBD2	CASRPISGGAGETQYF	TGCGCCAGCAGACCCATTAGCGGGGGGGCCGGCGAGACCCAGTACTTC
TRBV6-1	.	TRBJ2-7	TRBD2	CASSEQAGGPYEQYF	TGTGCCAGCAGTGAGCAAGCGGGGGGTCCCTACGAGCAGTACTTC
TRBV7-8	few	TRBJ2-3	.	CASSPYITDTQYF	TGTGCCAGCAGCCCTTACATCACAGATACGCAGTATTTT
TRBV6-4	.	TRBJ2-7	.	CASAPAIEQYF	TGTGCCAGCGCCCCTGCGATCGAGCAGTACTTC
TRBV7-6	once	TRBJ2-5	TRBD2	CASRTPGLQETQYF	TGTGCCAGCAGAACTCCGGGACTACAAGAGACCCAGTACTTC
TRBV4-3	.	TRBJ1-1	.	CASSQESGLGTEAFF	TGCGCCAGCAGCCAAGAATCCGGGTTGGGCACTGAAGCTTTCTTT
TRBV6-5	once	TRBJ2-3	.	CASSYPKKGDTQYF	TGTGCCAGCAGTTACCCTAAGAAGGGAGATACGCAGTATTTT
TRBV4-1	once	TRBJ2-3	TRBD2	CASSPSWTSGDTQYF	TGCGCCAGCAGCCCGTCATGGACTAGCGGGGATACGCAGTATTTT
TRBV7-6	few	TRBJ2-1	.	CASSLSAGNNEQFF	TGTGCCAGCAGCTTATCCGCGGGGAACAATGAGCAGTTCTTC
TRBV4-1	.	TRBJ2-7	.	CASSQEVPSYEQYF	TGCGCCAGCAGCCAAGAGGTTCCGAGCTACGAGCAGTACTTC
TRBV5-4	.	TRBJ2-4	.	CASSQGPDKELIFGIQYF	TGCGCCAGCAGCCAAGGACCCGACAAGGAATTAATATTTGGCATTCAGTACTTC
TRBV27	.	TRBJ2-7	.	CASSSGLFPEQYF	TGTGCCAGCAGCTCTGGACTGTTTCCCGAGCAGTACTTC
TRBV5-4	.	TRBJ2-1	TRBD2	CASSATRGGAYAEQFF	TGTGCCAGCAGCGCCACCCGCGGGGGGGCTTATGCTGAGCAGTTCTTC
TRBV29-1	once	TRBJ2-2	TRBD1	CSVESGQKNTGELFF	TGCAGCGTTGAATCGGGACAGAAGAACACCGGGGAGCTGTTTTTT
TRBV7-9	.	TRBJ2-7	.	CASSRHPTEFYEQYF	TGTGCCAGCAGCCGTCACCCCACAGAATTCTACGAGCAGTACTTC